The entry below describes one TCR beta chain. From germline, CDR1 is KGHDR and CDR2 SFDVKD. V lost 8 bases and J lost 8; bases outside the gene matches: 13. This CDR3 region has 15 residues. In the original workflow: Using reference gene primer amplification, nucleated cell counts were estimated. Profiling relied on immunoSEQ multiplex PCR, and the TCRdb table lists in-frame clones only, not all of them. D and trimming come from the DNA, and the V and J calls and clone size come from that table. The table has roughly 200,000 clones, over 75% seen once; the top ten hold approximately 13%. These data belong to a study of blood T cell repertoires in COVID-19. Looking at the study overall: The analysed material was cDNA or gDNA that came from T cells, B-cell-depleted T cells, or PBMCs.

The J gene is TRBJ2-3, the V gene TRBV24-1; 9 bases fit TRBD2. The sequencing input was peripheral blood. The TCR comes from a man in his forties or fifties who had recovered from COVID-19. CDR3 DNA sequence: TGTGCCACCAAGCTTGAGCGGGAGGAGCACGGTACGCAGTATTTT. It yields the protein CATKLEREEHGTQYF.